Below are 32 T cell receptor beta chains sequenced from a single sample in a study of cytomegalovirus exposure and HLA in healthy donors. PCR amplification relied on 60 Vbeta primers (plus 13 Jbeta primers). Data came from immunoSEQ multiplex PCR; TCRdb stores just in-frame clones and leaves some out. In the table there are about 170,000 clones, roughly 80% of which are singletons. The specimen was PBMCs. These receptors all stem from a female donor in good health and CMV-seronegative.

This clone was observed a few times. J is TRBJ2-7 and V is TRBV4-2, with TRBD1 identical over 8 bases. Germline values: CDR1 LGHNA, CDR2 YNFKEQ. V dropped 0 bases and J dropped 4; count of bases not matched to a gene: 5. The CDR3 is made up of 15 amino acids. The CDR3 sequence is CASSQDPTGGYEQYF. The CDR3 region has the DNA TGTGCCAGCAGCCAAGATCCAACAGGGGGGTACGAGCAGTACTTC.

The V call is TRBV7-9, the J call TRBJ1-2; TRBD1 is a possible D gene (6 bases). From germline, CDR1 is SEHNR and CDR2 FQNEAQ (reference sequence). Trimming pared 5 bases from V and 0 bases from J, leaving 16 bases between. The CDR3 spans 16 residues. The CDR3 DNA reads as TGTGCCAGCAGCGCCCGGGACATATCTTCTAACTATGGCTACACCTTC. Its protein is CASSARDISSNYGYTF.

The chain links TRBV5-8 to TRBJ1-1; D is undetermined. Deletions cut 0 bases from V and 3 bases from J, with 18 bases between. The germline V gene has CDR1 SGHTS and CDR2 YDEGEE. This CDR3 contains 17 residues. The CDR3 here is CASSLDKAMVIDTEAFF. CDR3 nucleotides: TGTGCCAGCAGCTTGGACAAAGCGATGGTAATTGACACTGAAGCTTTCTTT.

The chain carries TRBV21-1 and TRBJ1-1; the table calls TRBD1, which could not be checked here. TRBV21-1 is a documented pseudogene. This CDR3 region has 15 residues. For the CDR3, the DNA is TGTGCCAGCAGCAAAACCCAAACCAGGGGTAATGAAGCTTTCTTT. It translates to CASSKTQTRGNEAFF.

V gene TRBV2 combines with J gene TRBJ2-3; a possible D gene is TRBD1 (6 bases). Trimming removed 8 bases from V and 4 bases from J, with 13 bases in between. In germline, CDR1 is SNHLY, CDR2 FYNNEI. The CDR3 is 13 amino acids. For the CDR3, the DNA is TGTGCCAGCGAGGGAAAGGGGGCAGATACGCAGTATTTT. This encodes CASEGKGADTQYF.

The J gene is TRBJ1-5, the V gene TRBV4-1; TRBD1 matches at 12 bases. Losses at the gene ends were 4 bases for V and 6 bases for J; bases not matched to a gene: 19. The CDR3 is 20 residues long. Germline V gene sequence: CDR1 MGHRA, CDR2 YSYEKL. As DNA, the CDR3 is TGCGCCAGCAGCCCCACTCCGACGGGACAGGGGGCGCGGGGCATTCAGCCCCAGCATTTT. Encoded protein: CASSPTPTGQGARGIQPQHF.

The chain carries TRBV11-2 and TRBJ1-2; unclear D gene. Trimming left V 4 bases short and J 8 bases short, with 11 bases between. CDR1 and CDR2 from the germline V gene are SGHAT and FQNNGV. The CDR3 contains 12 residues. This CDR3 reads CASSSRGRGYTF. CDR3 nucleotide sequence: TGTGCCAGCAGCTCCCGGGGTAGAGGCTACACCTTC. The full variable domain, completed using reference TRBV11-2 and TRBJ1-2, is EAGVAQSPRYKIIEKRQSVAFWCNPISGHATLYWYQQILGQGPKLLIQFQNNGVVDDSQLPKDRFSAERLKGVDSTLKIQPAKLEDSAVYLCASSSRGRGYTFGSGTRLTVV.

DNA of the CDR3: TGCGCCAGCAGCCAAGCTTGGGGGGGCTCCTACGAGCAGTACTTC. It translates to CASSQAWGGSYEQYF. The chain recombines TRBV4-1 with TRBJ2-7; 7 nucleotides align to TRBD2. This CDR3 is 15 amino acids long. Germline V lookup: CDR1 MGHRA, CDR2 YSYEKL. Trimming took 1 base from V and 0 from J; bases not matched to a gene: 3.

This chain joins TRBV6-1 and TRBJ1-1, with D maybe TRBD1 (6 bases). The V end lost 4 bases, the J end lost 5 bases, and 17 bases lay between the germline ends. This CDR3 region has 15 residues. Germline loops: CDR1 MNHNS, CDR2 SASEGT. DNA for the CDR3: TGTGCCAGCAGTGGGCCACCCGGGACATCGACTGAAGCTTTCTTT. It is translated as CASSGPPGTSTEAFF.

The chain links TRBV5-1 to TRBJ2-2; D may be TRBD2 (5 bases). V was cut by 3 bases and J by 5 bases, with 14 bases left in between. The CDR3 sequence is 15 residues long. Germline lookup yields CDR1 SGHRS and CDR2 YFSETQ. This chain's CDR3 is CASSSRLRETGELFF. In DNA, the CDR3 is TGCGCCAGCAGCTCCCGACTACGTGAAACCGGGGAGCTGTTTTTT. Drawing the rest from reference TRBV5-1 and TRBJ2-2, the complete variable domain is KAGVTQTPRYLIKTRGQQVTLSCSPISGHRSVSWYQQTPGQGLQFLFEYFSETQRNKGNFPGRFSGRQFSNSRSEMNVSTLELGDSALYLCASSSRLRETGELFFGEGSRLTVL.

This chain joins TRBV6-6 and TRBJ1-2; D perhaps matches TRBD1 (6 bases). The germline V gene encodes CDR1 MNHNY and CDR2 SVGAGI (reference sequence). The CDR3 has 13 amino acids. V gave up 8 bases and J gave up 6 bases, with 16 bases separating them. CDR3 sequence reads: CASYLGGANGYTF. CDR3 bases: TGTGCCAGCTATCTGGGGGGGGCAAATGGCTACACCTTC.

The genes are TRBV11-2 and TRBJ2-1; 10 bases fit TRBD2. The CDR3 contains 16 residues. CDR1 and CDR2 (germline): SGHAT, FQNNGV. The V gene end was trimmed by 6 bases and the J gene end by 2 bases; junction bases not matched to a gene: 7. The CDR3 region has the DNA TGTGCCAGCAGTCAAGCCGGGACTAGCGCCTACAATGAGCAGTTCTTC. Translation: CASSQAGTSAYNEQFF.

The rearrangement joins TRBV6-5 to TRBJ2-1, with 8 bases fitting TRBD2. From germline, CDR1 is MNHEY and CDR2 SVGAGI. There are 16 residues in the CDR3. J gave up 4 bases and V 4 bases, and 9 bases lay outside the gene matches. CDR3 bases: TGTGCCAGCAGTTCACGGGGAGCGGGAGAGTACAATGAGCAGTTCTTC. It is translated as CASSSRGAGEYNEQFF.

The genes are TRBV7-2 and TRBJ2-7, with 8 bases fitting TRBD2. This CDR3 has 15 amino acids. J lost 0 bases, V lost 2 bases, and 3 bases had no gene match. The germline V gene has CDR1 SGHTA and CDR2 FQGNSA. This CDR3 is CASSLSGSGSYEQYF. DNA for the CDR3: TGTGCCAGCAGCTTAAGCGGGAGCGGCTCCTACGAGCAGTACTTC.

This clone was detected a few times. This chain joins TRBV5-1 and TRBJ1-6; 9 bases agree with TRBD1. V lost 4 bases to trimming and J lost 8 bases; unmatched junction nucleotides: 10. The CDR3 totals 16 residues. Germline CDR1 and CDR2: SGHRS and YFSETQ. The CDR3 DNA sequence: TGCGCCAGCAGCGGCGGGCTGGGACAGGGTCATTCACCCCTCCACTTT. The encoded protein is CASSGGLGQGHSPLHF.

The chain carries TRBV6-5 and TRBJ1-6; 7 bases line up with TRBD1. Germline values: CDR1 MNHEY, CDR2 SVGAGI. This CDR3 is built from 15 residues. Losses at the gene ends were 2 bases for V and 13 bases for J; bases not matched to a gene: 11. CDR3 sequence reads: CASSYGDRAGSPLHF. CDR3 in DNA: TGTGCCAGCAGTTACGGCGACAGGGCGGGTTCGCCCCTCCACTTT.

V usage is TRBV7-6 and J usage is TRBJ2-7; 8 bases are a match to TRBD1. The germline CDR1 and CDR2 sequences are SGHVS and FNYEAQ. The CDR3 is 15 residues long. Unmatched junction bases numbered 13, after V lost 2 bases and J lost 10 bases. The CDR3, as DNA: TGTGCCAGCAGCTTAAGTTCCGGACAGGGACGAGCCCAGTACTTC. The encoded protein is CASSLSSGQGRAQYF.

CDR3: CASSDGQYGYTF. The CDR3 coding sequence is TGTGCCAGCAGTGACGGACAGTATGGCTACACCTTC. The rearrangement links TRBV6-1 to TRBJ1-2; D is perhaps TRBD1 (6 bases). The germline gives CDR1 MNHNS, CDR2 SASEGT. The V end lost 3 bases, the J end lost 5 bases, and 7 bases lay between the germline ends. The CDR3 consists of 12 residues.

Here the CDR3 reads CASSFGQGARGYTF. In DNA form, the CDR3 reads TGTGCCAGCAGTTTCGGGCAGGGGGCACGGGGCTACACCTTC. The genes are TRBV27 and TRBJ1-2, with 8 nucleotides matching TRBD1. CDR1 and CDR2 from the germline V gene are MNHEY and SMNVEV (reference sequence). CDR3 length: 14 amino acids. V lost 3 bases, J lost 8 bases, and 8 bases stayed unmatched.

The rearrangement joins TRBV4-1 to TRBJ2-7, with D unclear. The CDR3 contains 13 residues. Trimming cost V 0 bases and J 9 bases, with 12 bases left between them. Germline CDR1 MGHRA, CDR2 YSYEKL. The CDR3 nucleotides read TGCGCCAGCAGCCAAGACATCTCCCGAGGGCAGTACTTC. Its translation is CASSQDISRGQYF.

The chain links TRBV23-1 to TRBJ2-7; TRBD2 matches 7 bases. TRBV23-1 is assigned to the ORF class and has an uncertain function. The CDR3 covers 12 residues. After removal of 7 bases from V and 2 bases from J, the junction contained 2 bases not matched to a gene. The CDR3 spells CASIGTTYEQYF. The DNA of the CDR3 is TGCGCCAGCATAGGGACTACCTACGAGCAGTACTTC.

This rearrangement joins TRBV15 to TRBJ1-2; the D gene is possibly TRBD1 (5 bases). Germline assignment: CDR1 LNHNV and CDR2 YYDKDF (reference sequence). The CDR3 is made up of 13 amino acids. The V gene lost 5 bases and the J gene lost 4 bases, with 11 bases spanning the gap. The CDR3: CATSAQAFYGYTF. The DNA of the CDR3 is TGTGCCACCAGCGCACAGGCCTTCTATGGCTACACCTTC.

The chain is built from TRBV9 and TRBJ1-2; 7 bases map to TRBD1. Germline loops: CDR1 SGDLS, CDR2 YYNGEE. The V and J ends lost 4 bases and 8 bases, in that order; junction bases with no gene match: 8. This CDR3 is built from 13 residues. The CDR3 here is CASSRGGDSGYTF. CDR3 DNA sequence: TGTGCCAGCAGCCGAGGGGGCGATAGCGGCTACACCTTC.

The chain carries TRBV5-5 and TRBJ1-6; 8 bases fit TRBD1. V lost 4 bases and J lost 8; bases outside the gene matches: 8. Germline V CDR1 and CDR2: SGHKS, YYEKEE (reference sequence). CDR3 size: 15 residues. CDR3 nucleotides: TGTGCCAGCAGCGGGACAGGTACCATGGATTCACCCCTCCACTTT. Its translation is CASSGTGTMDSPLHF.

The sample holds a few counts of this clone. The chain carries TRBV7-7 and TRBJ1-1, with D maybe TRBD1 (6 bases). In germline, CDR1 is SSHAT, CDR2 FNYEAQ (reference sequence). V lost 5 bases to trimming and J lost 2 bases, with 9 bases between them. This CDR3 contains 13 residues. The CDR3 DNA sequence: TGTGCCAGCAGCCGGACAGTCAACACTGAAGCTTTCTTT. Its protein is CASSRTVNTEAFF.

A note on this clone: The CDR3 does not close with the conserved phenylalanine or tryptophan, likely indicating a read error. The limits of the CDR3 on the DNA are not certain, so only TCRdb's listed CDR3 is given. The chain carries TRBV2 and TRBJ2-7; the DNA was not compared with TRBD1, the D call given in the table. The germline V gene has CDR1 SNHLY and CDR2 FYNNEI. Ends included, the CDR3 has 11 residues. CDR3 sequence: CASSLDRVPLL.

This chain uses TRBV6-1 with TRBJ1-1; 8 bases map to TRBD1. J gave up 3 bases and V 7 bases, and 4 bases lay outside the gene matches. Germline CDR1 is MNHNS and CDR2 is SASEGT. CDR3 length: 13 residues. CDR3 DNA sequence: TGTGCCAGCACCAGGACAGGGTACACTGAAGCTTTCTTT. This gives the protein CASTRTGYTEAFF.

The rearrangement uses TRBV5-6 and TRBJ1-2; possibly TRBD1 for D (6 bases). V lost 1 base and J 4 bases, leaving 14 bases between the germline ends. In germline, CDR1 is SGHDT, CDR2 YYEEEE. This CDR3 has 15 amino acids. The chain's CDR3 is CASSLSGGAGYGYTF. The CDR3 nucleotides read TGTGCCAGCAGCTTGTCTGGGGGGGCCGGCTATGGCTACACCTTC.

J is TRBJ1-2 and V is TRBV5-4; 7 bases are shared with TRBD1. Germline V gives CDR1 SGHNT, CDR2 YYREEE (reference sequence). The CDR3 is made up of 16 amino acids. Trimming took 4 bases from V and 4 from J; bases not matched to a gene: 13. CDR3 sequence: CASSPLKTGFGYGYTF. In nucleotides, the CDR3 is TGTGCCAGCAGCCCTCTCAAGACAGGGTTCGGCTATGGCTACACCTTC.

About this clone itself: At one of its ends the junction is not consistent with the germline gene, which may arise from a read error. This sequence joins TRBV27 and TRBJ2-3, with a possible D match to TRBD2 (5 bases). Germline assignment: CDR1 MNHEY and CDR2 SMNVEV (reference sequence). There are 14 residues in the CDR3. The CDR3 nucleotides read TGTGCCAGCAGTGAGGGTGCTAGCACAGCTACGCAGTATTTT. As protein: CASSEGASTATQYF.

This clone was seen only a few times. V is TRBV18 and J is TRBJ2-5; D unclear. CDR1 is KGHSH, CDR2 LQKENI, per germline. The CDR3 runs 14 residues. V lost 4 bases and J lost 0, with 9 bases in between. The CDR3 coding sequence is TGTGCCAGCTCACTTCAGGCCCACCAAGAGACCCAGTACTTC. Encoded protein: CASSLQAHQETQYF.

The chain has TRBV5-1 and TRBJ2-7; maybe TRBD1 (6 bases). The length of the CDR3 is 14 residues. Germline loops: CDR1 SGHRS, CDR2 YFSETQ. With 0 bases removed from V and 3 bases from J, the gap between germline ends came to 10 bases. In DNA, the CDR3 is TGCGCCAGCAGCTTGGGCAGGGGTAACTACGAGCAGTACTTC. Protein: CASSLGRGNYEQYF. Filled out from reference TRBV5-1 and TRBJ2-7, the complete variable domain reads KAGVTQTPRYLIKTRGQQVTLSCSPISGHRSVSWYQQTPGQGLQFLFEYFSETQRNKGNFPGRFSGRQFSNSRSEMNVSTLELGDSALYLCASSLGRGNYEQYFGPGTRLTVT.